This T cell receptor (beta chain) was documented in a study of blood T cells in healthy people across ages. For the study at large: About one barcoded TCR beta cDNA was captured per two T cells.

A second PCR, run for roughly 7 to 11 cycles, used a sample-barcoded 5' primer plus a J-beta primer mix. TCRdb reanalysed the 5' RACE reads using MiXCR and keeps one entry per CDR3 protein. The table lists roughly 830,000 distinct CDR3 sequences, 62% of them singletons. This CDR3 has 17 residues. V dropped 1 base and J dropped 0; count of bases not matched to a gene: 3. Germline CDR1 reads SGHTA; CDR2 reads FQGNSA. The sequenced material came from blood. The TCR originated in a man aged 25-45 years in good health. The chain couples TRBV7-2 to TRBJ2-3, with 11 nucleotides matching TRBD2. CDR3 sequence (DNA): TGTGCCAGCAGCTTAGGTAGCGGGGGGGGTAGCACAGATACGCAGTATTTT. Its translation: CASSLGSGGGSTDTQYF.